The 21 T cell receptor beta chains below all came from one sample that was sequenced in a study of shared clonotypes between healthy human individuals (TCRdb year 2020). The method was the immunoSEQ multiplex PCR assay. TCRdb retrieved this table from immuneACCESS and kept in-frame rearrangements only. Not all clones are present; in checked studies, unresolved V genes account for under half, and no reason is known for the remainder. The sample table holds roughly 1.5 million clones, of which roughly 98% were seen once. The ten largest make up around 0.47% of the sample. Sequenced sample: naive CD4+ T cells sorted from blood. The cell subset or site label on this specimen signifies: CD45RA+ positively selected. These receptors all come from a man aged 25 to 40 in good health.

In nucleotides, the CDR3 is TGTGCCAGCAGCTTGGACAGGGACTCCTACGAGCAGTACTTC. Translated, it gives CASSLDRDSYEQYF. The chain combines TRBV13 with TRBJ2-7; 8 nucleotides match TRBD1. V lost 3 bases to trimming and J lost 0 bases; unmatched junction nucleotides: 1. Germline V gene data show CDR1 as PRHDT and CDR2 as FYEKMQ (reference sequence). This CDR3 spans 14 amino acids.

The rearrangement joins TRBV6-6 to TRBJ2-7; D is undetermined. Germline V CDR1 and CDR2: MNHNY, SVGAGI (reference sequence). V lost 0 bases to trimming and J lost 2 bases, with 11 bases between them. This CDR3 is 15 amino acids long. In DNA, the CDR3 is TGTGCCAGCAGTTACTCGGCCGGATTTACCTACGAGCAGTACTTC. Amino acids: CASSYSAGFTYEQYF.

The CDR3 sequence is CASSAYKVRDNEQFF. CDR3 nucleotide sequence: TGCGCCAGCAGCGCCTACAAGGTCAGGGACAATGAGCAGTTCTTC. The chain combines TRBV5-1 with TRBJ2-1; possibly TRBD1 for D (5 bases). The V gene's germline CDR1 is SGHRS and CDR2 YFSETQ. The V end was cut by 4 bases, the J end by 5 bases, with 16 bases between. This CDR3 has 15 residues.

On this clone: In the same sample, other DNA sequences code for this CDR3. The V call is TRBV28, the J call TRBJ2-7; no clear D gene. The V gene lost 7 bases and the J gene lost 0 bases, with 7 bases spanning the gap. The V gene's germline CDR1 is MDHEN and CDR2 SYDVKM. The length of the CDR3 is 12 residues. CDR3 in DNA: TGTGCCAGCACCCAAACCTCCTACGAGCAGTACTTC. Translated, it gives CASTQTSYEQYF.

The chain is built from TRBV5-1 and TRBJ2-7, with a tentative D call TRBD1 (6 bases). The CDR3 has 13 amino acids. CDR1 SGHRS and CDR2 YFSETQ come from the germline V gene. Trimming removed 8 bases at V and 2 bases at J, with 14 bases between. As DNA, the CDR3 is TGCGCCAGTCAGAGGGGGACCGCCTACGAGCAGTACTTC. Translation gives CASQRGTAYEQYF. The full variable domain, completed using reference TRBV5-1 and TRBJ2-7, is KAGVTQTPRYLIKTRGQQVTLSCSPISGHRSVSWYQQTPGQGLQFLFEYFSETQRNKGNFPGRFSGRQFSNSRSEMNVSTLELGDSALYLCASQRGTAYEQYFGPGTRLTVT.

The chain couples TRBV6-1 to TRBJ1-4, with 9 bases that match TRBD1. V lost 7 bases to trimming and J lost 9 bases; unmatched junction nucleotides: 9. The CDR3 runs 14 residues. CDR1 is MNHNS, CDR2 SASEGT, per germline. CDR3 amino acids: CASTRTGTGQKLFF. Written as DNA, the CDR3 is TGTGCCAGCACCCGAACTGGGACAGGGCAAAAACTGTTTTTT.

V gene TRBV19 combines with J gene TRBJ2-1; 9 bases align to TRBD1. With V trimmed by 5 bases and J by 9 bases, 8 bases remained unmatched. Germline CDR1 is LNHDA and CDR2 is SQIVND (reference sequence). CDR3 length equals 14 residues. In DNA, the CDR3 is TGTGCCAGTAGTCTTGGACAGGGGTTTCTTGAGCAGTTCTTC. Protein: CASSLGQGFLEQFF.

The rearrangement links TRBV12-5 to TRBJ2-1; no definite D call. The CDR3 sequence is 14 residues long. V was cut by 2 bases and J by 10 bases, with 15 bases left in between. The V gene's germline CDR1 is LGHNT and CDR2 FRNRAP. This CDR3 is CASGLSGPGREQFF. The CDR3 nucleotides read TGTGCTAGTGGTTTGTCCGGCCCCGGACGGGAGCAGTTCTTC.

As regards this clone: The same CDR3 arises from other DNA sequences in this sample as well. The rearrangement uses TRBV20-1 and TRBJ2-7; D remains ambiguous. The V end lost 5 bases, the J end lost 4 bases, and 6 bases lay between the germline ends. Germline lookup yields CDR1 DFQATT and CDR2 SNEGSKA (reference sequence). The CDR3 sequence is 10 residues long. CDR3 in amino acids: CSAYGYEQYF. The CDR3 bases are TGCAGTGCTTACGGGTACGAGCAGTACTTC.

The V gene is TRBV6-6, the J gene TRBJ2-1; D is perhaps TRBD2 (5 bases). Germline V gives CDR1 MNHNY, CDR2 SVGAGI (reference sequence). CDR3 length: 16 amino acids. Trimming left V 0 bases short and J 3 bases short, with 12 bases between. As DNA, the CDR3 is TGTGCCAGCAGTTACTCCTTGCGGGCCTTCTACAATGAGCAGTTCTTC. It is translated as CASSYSLRAFYNEQFF.

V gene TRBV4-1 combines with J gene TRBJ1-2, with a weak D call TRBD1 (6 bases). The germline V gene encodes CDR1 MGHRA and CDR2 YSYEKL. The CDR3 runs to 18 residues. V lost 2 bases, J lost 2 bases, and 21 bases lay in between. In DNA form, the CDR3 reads TGCGCCAGCAGCCAACGGATGGTAGGGGGGGACTCAAACTATGGCTACACCTTC. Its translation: CASSQRMVGGDSNYGYTF.

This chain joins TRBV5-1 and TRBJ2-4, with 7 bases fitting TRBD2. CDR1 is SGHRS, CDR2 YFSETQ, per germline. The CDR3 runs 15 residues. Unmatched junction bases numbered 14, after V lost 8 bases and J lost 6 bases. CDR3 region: CASSPSVSGGNIQYF. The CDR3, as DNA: TGCGCCAGTTCCCCCTCCGTGTCGGGAGGAAACATTCAGTACTTC.

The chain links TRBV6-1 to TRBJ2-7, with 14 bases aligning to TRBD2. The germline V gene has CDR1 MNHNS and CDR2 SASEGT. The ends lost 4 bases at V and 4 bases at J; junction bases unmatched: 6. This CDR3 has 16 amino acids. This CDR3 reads CASSGLTSGRAYEQYF. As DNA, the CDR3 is TGTGCCAGCAGTGGCCTGACTAGCGGGAGGGCTTACGAGCAGTACTTC.

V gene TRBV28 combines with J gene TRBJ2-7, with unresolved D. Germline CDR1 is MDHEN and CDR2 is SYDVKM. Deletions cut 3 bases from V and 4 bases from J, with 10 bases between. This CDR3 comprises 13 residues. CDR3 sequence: CASSFLSGYEQYF. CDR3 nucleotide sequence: TGTGCCAGCAGTTTCCTAAGTGGGTACGAGCAGTACTTC.

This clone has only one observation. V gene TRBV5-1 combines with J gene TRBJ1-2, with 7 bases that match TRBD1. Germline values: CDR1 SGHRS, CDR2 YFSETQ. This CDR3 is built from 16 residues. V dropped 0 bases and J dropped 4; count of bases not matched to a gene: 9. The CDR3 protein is CASSLAALDRSYGYTF. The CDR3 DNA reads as TGCGCCAGCAGCTTGGCCGCCCTGGACAGGTCCTATGGCTACACCTTC. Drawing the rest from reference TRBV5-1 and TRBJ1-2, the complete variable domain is KAGVTQTPRYLIKTRGQQVTLSCSPISGHRSVSWYQQTPGQGLQFLFEYFSETQRNKGNFPGRFSGRQFSNSRSEMNVSTLELGDSALYLCASSLAALDRSYGYTFGSGTRLTVV.

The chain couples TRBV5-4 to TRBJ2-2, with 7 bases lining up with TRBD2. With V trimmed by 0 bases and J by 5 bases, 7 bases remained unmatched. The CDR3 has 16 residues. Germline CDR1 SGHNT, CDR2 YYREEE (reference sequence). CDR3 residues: CASSLVSGGGTGELFF. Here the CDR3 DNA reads TGTGCCAGCAGCTTGGTCTCGGGAGGCGGTACCGGGGAGCTGTTTTTT.

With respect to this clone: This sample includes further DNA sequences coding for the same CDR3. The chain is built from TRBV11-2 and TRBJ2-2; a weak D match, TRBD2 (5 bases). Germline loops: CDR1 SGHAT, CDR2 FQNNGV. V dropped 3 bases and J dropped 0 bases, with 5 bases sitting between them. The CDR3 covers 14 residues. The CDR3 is CASSFGANTGELFF. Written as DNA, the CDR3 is TGTGCCAGCAGCTTCGGGGCGAACACCGGGGAGCTGTTTTTT.

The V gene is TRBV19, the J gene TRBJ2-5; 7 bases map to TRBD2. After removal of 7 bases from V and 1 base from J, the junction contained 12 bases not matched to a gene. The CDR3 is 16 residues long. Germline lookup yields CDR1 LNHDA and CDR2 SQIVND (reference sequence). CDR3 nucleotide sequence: TGTGCCAGTACCCCTAGGGCGGGAGCCCGCCAAGAGACCCAGTACTTC. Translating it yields CASTPRAGARQETQYF.

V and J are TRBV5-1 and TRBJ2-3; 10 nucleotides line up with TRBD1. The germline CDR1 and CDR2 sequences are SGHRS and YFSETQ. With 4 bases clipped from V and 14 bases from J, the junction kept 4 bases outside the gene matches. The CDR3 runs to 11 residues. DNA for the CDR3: TGCGCCAGCAGCAACGACAGGGGGCCGTATTTT. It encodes CASSNDRGPYF. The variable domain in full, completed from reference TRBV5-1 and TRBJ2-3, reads KAGVTQTPRYLIKTRGQQVTLSCSPISGHRSVSWYQQTPGQGLQFLFEYFSETQRNKGNFPGRFSGRQFSNSRSEMNVSTLELGDSALYLCASSNDRGPYFGPGTRLTVL.

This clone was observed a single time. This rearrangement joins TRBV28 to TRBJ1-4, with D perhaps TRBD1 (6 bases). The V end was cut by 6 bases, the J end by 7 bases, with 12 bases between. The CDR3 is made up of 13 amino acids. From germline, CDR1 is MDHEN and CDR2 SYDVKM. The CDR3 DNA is TGTGCCAGCAGACGGGGGGCGGTTGAAAAACTGTTTTTT. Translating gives CASRRGAVEKLFF.

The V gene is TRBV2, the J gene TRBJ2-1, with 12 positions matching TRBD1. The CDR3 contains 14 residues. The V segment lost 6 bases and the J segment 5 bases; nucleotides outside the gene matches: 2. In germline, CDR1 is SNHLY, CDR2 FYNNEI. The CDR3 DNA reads TGTGCCAGCAGGGGGACAGGGGGCCACAATGAGCAGTTCTTC. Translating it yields CASRGTGGHNEQFF.